This T cell receptor beta chain was sequenced during a study of post-analysis software for immune sequencing data (dated by TCRdb to about 2015). Context from the whole study: Disease courses on record covered relapsing-remitting, secondary progressive and progressive-relapsing multiple sclerosis, though some patients had no subtype annotation. A subset of samples was prepared in parallel using single-end sample barcoding, then pooled and co-amplified after Illumina adapter ligation. The patient repertoires were set against 10 to 11 previously published healthy control repertoires from donors whose ages ranged from roughly 6 to 27 years. Broader findings and caveats from the paper: The control group was slightly older than the multiple sclerosis patient group. Significantly higher frequencies in patients than in controls were found for five or six TRBV segments, including TRBV5-6, TRBV5-1 and TRBV20-1. Strong co-clustering of samples prepared in the same batch was shown by direct clustering with F measure, prompting a batch-effect correction. Compared with controls, multiple sclerosis patients had significantly lower normalized Chao1 diversity, a finding suggesting substantial peripheral T-cell clonal expansion.

To prepare the library, PCR was applied. The sequencer listed for this sample is Illumina HiSeq 2500. Unique molecular identifiers were incorporated into TCR beta cDNA libraries to reduce PCR and sequencing biases. Every 1 to 10 million input T cells yielded roughly 0.5 million cDNA molecules, meaning each molecule approximated one T cell. The same protocol used for the earlier healthy control dataset was applied to prepare and sequence the patient libraries. Samples belonging to the same batch were prepared together, multiplexed and sequenced on a shared HiSeq lane. Per the original workflow: Raw barcoded reads were processed with MIGEC, and single-read molecular identifier groups were discarded before consensus assembly and CDR3 extraction. VDJtools was used for post-analysis of the clonotype tables, and diversity was normalized by down-sampling every dataset to the size of the smallest sample. To correct batch-related cross-sample contamination, repertoire overlap clustering matched CDR3 amino acid sequences but not nucleotide sequences. TCRdb reworked the public reads: Q25 trimming with fastp, MiXCR clone assembly, productive beta chains retained. For every CDR3 protein sequence, its rows merge into one entry that carries the most common genes and DNA. The authors' filters were not applied to this entry. This sample is represented by about 620,000 distinct CDR3 sequences; about 40% of them were singletons. More than 1.5% of the sample lies in the top ten.

Its CDR3 holds 15 amino acids, cysteine through phenylalanine. Here the CDR3 DNA is all that survives: 45 bases in frame from base 1. Here V drops 5 bases and J drops 0 bases, and the junction holds 3 bases not matched to any gene. To demonstrate the VDJtools post-analysis software, TCR beta repertoires were profiled from the peripheral blood of 13 young patients with multiple sclerosis. The multiple sclerosis patients were children and adolescents between roughly 6 and 16 years of age. This clonotype occurred a few times. No antigen is known for it. No base-level quality is on record; no much larger clone is a single base apart.

The sequence came from a girl between 10 and 17 years old with multiple sclerosis. This chain joins TRBV12-3 or TRBV12-4 to TRBJ2-1, with TRBD2 identical over 8 junction bases. The material sequenced was blood. The DNA sequence follows: TGTGCCAGCAGTCAGACTAGCGTCTCCTACAATGAGCAGTTCTTC. This sequence encodes CASSQTSVSYNEQFF.